The sequence of this T cell receptor beta chain was determined in a study of CD8 T cells in ankylosing spondylitis. Study-wide points: The authors found the disease-linked clones to be CD8+ and relatively rare in peripheral blood. Disease-linked clones reportedly showed significant enrichment in matched ankylosing spondylitis synovial fluid. Within ankylosing spondylitis blood, a TCR beta motif made up of several highly homologous variants appeared to be characteristic.

5'-RACE, quantitative and with molecular barcodes, yielded the TCR beta libraries. TCRdb used MiXCR to reprocess the 5' RACE reads, holding one entry per CDR3 protein. The sample comprises fewer than 550,000 distinct CDR3 sequences, under 5.5% of which are singletons, and roughly 3.5% rests with the top ten. Concerning this clonotype itself: Its cognate antigen is unknown.

Germline values: CDR1 LGHNA, CDR2 YNFKEQ. Germline trimming cut 0 bases from V and 3 bases from J; bases unmatched to any gene: 11. The CDR3 contains 17 residues. The chain combines TRBV4-2 with TRBJ2-7; 7 bases map to TRBD2. Material: blood, either unsorted or a sorted T cell fraction (not recorded which). This clonotype was sampled from a male donor with ankylosing spondylitis. CDR3 loop: CASSQDRVQRGFYEQYF. CDR3 nucleotides: TGTGCCAGCAGCCAAGATCGGGTCCAGCGGGGATTCTACGAGCAGTACTTC.